The entry that follows covers one T cell receptor (beta chain) sequence. Its antigen is undetermined. The sample is drawn from a study of T cell responses to AZD1222 COVID-19 vaccine. The V gene lost 4 bases and the J gene lost 3 bases, with 10 bases spanning the gap. Germline-derived CDR1 and CDR2 are SGHTA and FQGNSA. The CDR3 sequence is 13 residues long. Notes on the study in general: Repertoire sampling was restricted to post-peak T cell response timepoints.

Produced via immunoSEQ multiplex PCR; TCRdb's table is partial and in-frame only. The sample lists roughly 110,000 clones; around 90% were seen once. This receptor was obtained from an adult who received the AZD1222 COVID-19 vaccine. The sample in question was peripheral blood, obtained 28 days after the second AZD1222 dose. V gene TRBV7-2 combines with J gene TRBJ2-7, with D possibly matching TRBD2 (6 bases). Here the CDR3 reads CASSSAGGYEQYF. The DNA of the CDR3 is TGTGCCAGCAGCTCCGCCGGGGGCTACGAGCAGTACTTC.